Sequencing of this TCR beta chain was carried out in a study of blood T cell repertoires in COVID-19. Trimming pared 1 base from V and 6 bases from J, leaving 9 bases between. Germline CDR1 reads SGHRS; CDR2 reads YFSETQ. The CDR3 runs 13 residues. Per the study methods: Amplification of reference gene primers provided the estimated nucleated cell counts. Repertoires were generated with immunoSEQ multiplex PCR, while TCRdb's copy carries only in-frame clones and drops some. Clonal size and the V and J genes are those of that table, whereas D and trimming came from the DNA. The sample consists of approximately 140,000 clones, roughly 84% of them appearing once.

Sequencing was done on a sample of peripheral blood. The TCR was taken from a woman of 80 years or more with acute or convalescent COVID-19. This chain links TRBV5-1 with TRBJ2-3; no clear D. The CDR3 sequence is CASSLFSSDTQYF. As DNA, the CDR3 is TGCGCCAGCAGCTTGTTTAGCTCCGATACGCAGTATTTT.